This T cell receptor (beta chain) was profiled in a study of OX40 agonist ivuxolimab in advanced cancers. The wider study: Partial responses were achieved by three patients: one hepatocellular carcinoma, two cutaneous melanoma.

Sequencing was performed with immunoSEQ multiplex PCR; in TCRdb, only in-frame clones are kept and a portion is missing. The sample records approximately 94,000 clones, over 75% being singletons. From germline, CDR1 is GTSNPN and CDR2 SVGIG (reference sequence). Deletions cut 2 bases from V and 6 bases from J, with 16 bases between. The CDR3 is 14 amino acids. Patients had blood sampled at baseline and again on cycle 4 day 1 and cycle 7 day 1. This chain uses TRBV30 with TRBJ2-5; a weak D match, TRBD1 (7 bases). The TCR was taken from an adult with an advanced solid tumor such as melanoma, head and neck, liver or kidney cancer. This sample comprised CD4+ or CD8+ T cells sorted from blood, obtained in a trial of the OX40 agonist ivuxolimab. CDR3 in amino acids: CAWSRQGGIKTQYF. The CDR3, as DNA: TGTGCCTGGAGTAGACAGGGAGGCATAAAGACCCAGTACTTC.